The 23 T cell receptor beta chains in this list originate from one sample, sequenced in a study of T-cell memory formation after mild COVID-19. TCRdb re-called the 5' RACE reads with MiXCR, one entry per CDR3 protein. The repertoire includes around 310,000 distinct CDR3 sequences, over 11% of them detected once, and around 23% sits in the top ten. The sequencing sample was made of PBMCs or a T cell subset sorted from them (not recorded which). The receptors stem from a man younger than 35 who had mild COVID-19 (a few samples of this study predate the infection). Cell type and time point are not known.

In its sample, this clonotype was seen a few times. This sequence joins TRBV7-2 and TRBJ1-2; 8 nucleotides line up with TRBD1. From germline, CDR1 is SGHTA and CDR2 FQGNSA. The J segment lost 7 bases and the V segment lost 3 bases, leaving 7 bases of the junction unmatched. The length of the CDR3 is 14 residues. CDR3 residues: CASSLDRVLGGYTF. The CDR3 DNA reads TGTGCCAGCAGCTTGGACAGGGTGTTAGGTGGCTACACCTTC.

The chain is built from TRBV7-2 and TRBJ2-5; 9 bases fit TRBD2. V dropped 3 bases and J dropped 5; count of bases not matched to a gene: 7. The germline V gene has CDR1 SGHTA and CDR2 FQGNSA. The CDR3 consists of 15 residues. CDR3 in DNA: TGTGCCAGCAGCTTCGCCGGACTAGCGAAGGAGACCCAGTACTTC. Its protein product is CASSFAGLAKETQYF.

This clonotype was detected only a few times. The chain has TRBV19 and TRBJ1-1; TRBD1 matches 8 bases. The ends lost 7 bases at V and 11 bases at J; junction bases unmatched: 15. Germline lookup yields CDR1 LNHDA and CDR2 SQIVND (reference sequence). The CDR3 runs to 14 residues. The CDR3 is CASTTTGAPRRAFF. CDR3 nucleotides: TGTGCCAGTACCACGACAGGGGCGCCCAGAAGGGCTTTCTTT.

This clonotype was counted only a few times. V is TRBV6-1 and J is TRBJ2-1, with 7 bases that match TRBD1. This CDR3 is built from 15 residues. Germline V CDR1 and CDR2: MNHNS, SASEGT. V was clipped by 7 bases and J by 6 bases; unmatched bases: 12. CDR3 sequence: CASTYDRVGFNEQFF. DNA for the CDR3: TGTGCCAGCACCTACGACAGGGTAGGGTTCAATGAGCAGTTCTTC.

V gene TRBV4-1 combines with J gene TRBJ1-6; tentative D call: TRBD1 (5 bases). V lost 1 base, J lost 8 bases, and 15 bases lay in between. This CDR3 has 16 amino acids. Per the germline V gene, CDR1 is MGHRA and CDR2 is YSYEKL. For the CDR3, the DNA is TGCGCCAGCAGCCAAGGGAACGGCAGGGAGGATTCACCCCTCCACTTT. Protein product: CASSQGNGREDSPLHF.

This clonotype was observed a handful of times. V gene TRBV6-2 or TRBV6-3 combines with J gene TRBJ2-5; the D is unclear. The V gene lost 6 bases and the J gene lost 2 bases, with 10 bases spanning the gap. The CDR3 extends over 13 amino acids. CDR1 and CDR2 from the germline V gene are MNHEY and SVGEGT. The CDR3 nucleotides read TGTGCCAGCAGGGAGACTCTACAAGAGACCCAGTACTTC. As protein: CASRETLQETQYF.

The chain links TRBV30 to TRBJ1-2; TRBD1 is a possible D gene (5 bases). Germline lookup yields CDR1 GTSNPN and CDR2 SVGIG (reference sequence). CDR3 length equals 11 residues. V was shortened by 1 base and J by 7 bases, with 7 bases between the two germline ends. The CDR3 bases are TGTGCCTGGAGTGAAGGGGTTGGCTACACCTTC. This codes for CAWSEGVGYTF.

This clonotype came up a few times. The rearrangement uses TRBV6-5 and TRBJ2-5; TRBD2 matches 13 bases. There are 20 residues in the CDR3. The ends lost 5 bases at V and 5 bases at J; junction bases unmatched: 20. The germline V gene has CDR1 MNHEY and CDR2 SVGAGI. In DNA, the CDR3 is TGTGCCAGCAGTAAACCTCCGGGACTAGCGGGGCGTCTTCCGTTGGAGACCCAGTACTTC. Its translation is CASSKPPGLAGRLPLETQYF.

This clonotype was counted many times. CDR3 DNA sequence: TGCGCCAGCAGCCAGGACGGACAGGGCAAAAACATTCAGTACTTC. Its protein product is CASSQDGQGKNIQYF. The chain combines TRBV4-3 with TRBJ2-4, with TRBD1 matching over 8 bases. CDR3 length: 15 amino acids. Trimming removed 3 bases from V and 3 bases from J; junction bases left unmatched: 4. Germline CDR1 reads LGHNA; CDR2 reads YSLEER.

This clonotype turned up a few times. This chain uses TRBV5-1 with TRBJ1-5; D is unclear. CDR1 and CDR2 (germline): SGHRS, YFSETQ. Trimming left V 0 bases short and J 0 bases short, with 7 bases between. The CDR3 spans 15 residues. In DNA form, the CDR3 reads TGCGCCAGCAGCTTGGACGGGTATAGCAATCAGCCCCAGCATTTT. This translates into CASSLDGYSNQPQHF.

This clonotype came up a few times. The rearrangement links TRBV27 to TRBJ1-3; TRBD1 is a possible D gene (6 bases). This CDR3 spans 16 amino acids. Trimming stripped 4 bases from V and 0 bases from J, with 13 bases between. Per the germline V gene, CDR1 is MNHEY and CDR2 is SMNVEV (reference sequence). The DNA of the CDR3 is TGTGCCAGCAGTTCCGGGACATTCGACTCTGGAAACACCATATATTTT. It encodes CASSSGTFDSGNTIYF.

This clonotype came up many times. The J gene is TRBJ1-5, the V gene TRBV7-2; D ambiguous. V lost 5 bases and J 3 bases, leaving 14 bases between the germline ends. The CDR3 extends over 15 amino acids. Germline loops: CDR1 SGHTA, CDR2 FQGNSA. CDR3 sequence (DNA): TGTGCCAGCAGCCGCCTGAGTGGAGTCAATCAGCCCCAGCATTTT. Translated, it gives CASSRLSGVNQPQHF. Together with reference TRBV7-2 and TRBJ1-5, the CDR3 gives the full variable domain: GAGVSQSPSNKVTEKGKDVELRCDPISGHTALYWYRQSLGQGLEFLIYFQGNSAPDKSGLPSDRFSAERTGGSVSTLTIQRTQQEDSAVYLCASSRLSGVNQPQHFGDGTRLSIL.

This clonotype appeared a few times. The chain has TRBV5-1 and TRBJ2-2; 8 nucleotides line up with TRBD2. Germline CDR1 reads SGHRS; CDR2 reads YFSETQ. Losses at the gene ends were 4 bases for V and 0 bases for J; bases not matched to a gene: 2. The length of the CDR3 is 15 residues. The CDR3 nucleotides read TGCGCCAGCAGCGTGGGACTAGCGAACACCGGGGAGCTGTTTTTT. Residues: CASSVGLANTGELFF.

This clonotype was seen just once. The genes are TRBV12-3 or TRBV12-4 and TRBJ2-3; D is undetermined. V was trimmed by 3 bases and J by 2 bases, leaving 6 bases between them. The CDR3 loop spans 13 amino acids. In DNA form, the CDR3 reads TGTGCCAGCAGTTTCGGGCACACAGATACGCAGTATTTT. Protein sequence: CASSFGHTDTQYF.

This clonotype occurred a few times. CDR3 DNA sequence: TGTGCCAGCAGTTTATCCGCCGGTGGCTACACCTTC. This codes for CASSLSAGGYTF. The gene calls are TRBV12-3 or TRBV12-4 and TRBJ1-2; D ambiguous. V was clipped by 2 bases and J by 7 bases, with 8 bases between them. The CDR3 loop spans 12 amino acids.

In this sample, this clonotype turned up a few times. The CDR3 nucleotides are TGTGCCAGCAGCACTATTGTTTCTAGCACAGATACGCAGTATTTT. Translated, it gives CASSTIVSSTDTQYF. V is TRBV27 and J is TRBJ2-3; D uncertain. The CDR3 is 15 amino acids. The germline V gene encodes CDR1 MNHEY and CDR2 SMNVEV (reference sequence). V lost 6 bases to trimming and J lost 0 bases, with 13 bases between them.

V gene TRBV20-1 combines with J gene TRBJ1-2; no reliable D call. The germline V gene encodes CDR1 DFQATT and CDR2 SNEGSKA (reference sequence). V shed 1 base and J shed 2 bases, with 11 bases lying between them. The CDR3 is 14 residues long. In nucleotides, the CDR3 is TGCAGTGCTAGAGCCGGGCAGGAGAACTATGGCTACACCTTC. Its translation: CSARAGQENYGYTF.

CDR3 protein: CASKVRGGSETQYF. Here the CDR3 DNA reads TGTGCCAGCAAAGTCCGGGGGGGTTCGGAGACCCAGTACTTC. The V and J genes are TRBV6-5 and TRBJ2-5, with TRBD2 matching 8 bases. The CDR3 loop spans 14 amino acids. Germline assignment: CDR1 MNHEY and CDR2 SVGAGI. Losses at the gene ends were 7 bases for V and 5 bases for J; bases not matched to a gene: 9.

The sample holds a few counts of this clonotype. This chain connects TRBV25-1 to TRBJ2-2; D remains unclear. V was pared by 3 bases and J by 10 bases, with 9 bases between. CDR1 is MGHDK, CDR2 SYGVNS, per germline. The CDR3 runs 12 residues. Here the CDR3 reads CASSDLRKELFF. The CDR3 DNA follows: TGTGCCAGCAGTGACCTTCGGAAGGAGCTGTTTTTT.

There are a few counts of this clonotype. This chain connects TRBV7-2 to TRBJ1-5; unclear D gene. Between the trimmed V and J ends, which lost 4 bases and 7 bases, there was a span of 11 bases. There are 13 residues in the CDR3. The germline V gene has CDR1 SGHTA and CDR2 FQGNSA. Written as DNA, the CDR3 is TGTGCCAGCAGCTCAAACATGGGGCAGCCCCAGCATTTT. Residues: CASSSNMGQPQHF.

This clonotype has more than one count but fewer than ten. This sequence joins TRBV21-1 and TRBJ1-5; TRBD1, the table's D call, lacks a check against the DNA. TRBV21-1 corresponds to a pseudogene. The CDR3 length is 17 residues. The CDR3 sequence: CASSKDWGARGNQPQHF. The CDR3 DNA sequence: TGTGCCAGCAGCAAAGACTGGGGGGCGCGGGGCAATCAGCCCCAGCATTTT.

This clonotype was observed a handful of times. The rearrangement uses TRBV20-1 and TRBJ1-1, with unresolved D. CDR1 and CDR2 (germline): DFQATT, SNEGSKA (reference sequence). Deletions cut 6 bases from V and 6 bases from J, with 11 bases between. This CDR3 is built from 11 residues. CDR3: CSARDMSEAFF. The CDR3 nucleotides are TGCAGTGCGAGGGATATGTCTGAAGCTTTCTTT.

Only a few counts were recorded for this clonotype. This chain connects TRBV29-1 to TRBJ1-2, with 8 bases lining up with TRBD1. V was clipped by 1 base and J by 8 bases; unmatched bases: 9. This CDR3 spans 14 amino acids. Germline V CDR1 and CDR2: SQVTM, ANQGSEA. CDR3 bases: TGCAGCGTTGAAGCCCCGGACAGGGCCATCGGCTACACCTTC. Its translation is CSVEAPDRAIGYTF.